This TCR beta chain was observed in a study of CD8+ T cells in alopecia areata. Study as a whole: In an open-label trial, patients got 5 to 10 mg tofacitinib twice daily. Tofacitinib ran 6 to 18 months, followed by 6 months off drug.

As the sequencing template, cDNA was produced by extracting RNA and reverse transcribing it. The method was immunoSEQ multiplex PCR; TCRdb's version includes in-frame clones alone and lacks a portion of them. This sample carries about 130,000 clones, around 49% of them seen once, and the ten largest clones take about 17%. The CDR3 loop spans 15 amino acids. With 5 bases clipped from V and 4 bases from J, the junction kept 9 bases outside the gene matches. The germline V gene has CDR1 MNHEY and CDR2 SMNVEV (reference sequence). V and J are TRBV27 and TRBJ1-1; 8 nucleotides match TRBD1. This sequence originates from a human donor with alopecia areata. This specimen consisted of CD8+ T cells sorted from blood, obtained at week 0. In DNA form, the CDR3 reads TGTGCCAGCAGTCCCGAATCAGGGGGCATCACTGAAGCTTTCTTT. Amino acid sequence: CASSPESGGITEAFF.